This record concerns one T cell receptor beta chain sequence. Its antigen is currently unknown. This record belongs to a study of blood T cells in healthy people across ages. Broader study findings: The study found more naive CD4+ cells and higher diversity in long-lived than aged donors. Significant beta diversity loss was already apparent by age about 39, declining roughly linearly.

Investigators took around 10 milliliters of peripheral blood from every donor. Next came a second PCR, run for about 6 to 12 cycles, which used a sample-barcoded 5' primer along with a J-beta primer mix. TCRdb ran MiXCR on the 5' RACE reads and lists one entry per CDR3 protein. Of hundreds of thousands of distinct CDR3 sequences in the sample, over 20% were seen once. The CDR3 spans 15 residues. Trimming at V came to 5 bases and at J to 4 bases, leaving 1 base not matched to a gene. CDR1 and CDR2 from the germline V gene are SGHTA and FQGNSA. The chain has TRBV7-2 and TRBJ2-2; 13 nucleotides match TRBD2. The material sequenced was blood. The receptor was isolated from a man between 65 and 79 years old in good health. The CDR3 spells CASSRTSGSTGELFF. The CDR3 bases are TGTGCCAGCAGCAGGACTAGCGGGAGCACCGGGGAGCTGTTTTTT. The variable domain in full, with the rest retrieved from reference TRBV7-2 and TRBJ2-2, is GAGVSQSPSNKVTEKGKDVELRCDPISGHTALYWYRQSLGQGLEFLIYFQGNSAPDKSGLPSDRFSAERTGGSVSTLTIQRTQQEDSAVYLCASSRTSGSTGELFFGEGSRLTVL.